This section outlines one T cell receptor (beta chain) sequence together with its context. This sample stems from a study of shared clonotypes between healthy human individuals. Assay used: immunoSEQ multiplex PCR; TCRdb lists only in-frame clones, some missing. The table shows under 1,100,000 clones, with around four fifths occurring only once. The CDR3 loop spans 14 amino acids. The germline V and J ends were trimmed by 10 bases and 0 bases, with 12 bases remaining between them. Germline CDR1 and CDR2: LNHDA and SQIVND (reference sequence). The specimen sequenced was memory CD4+ T cells sorted from blood. The sample's subset: CD45RA-negative fraction. V usage is TRBV19 and J usage is TRBJ2-2; no reliable D call. The sequence derives from a man between 18 and 29 years old in good health. The CDR3 region has the DNA TGTGCCACGGAAACAGAATCGAACACCGGGGAGCTGTTTTTT. This translates into CATETESNTGELFF.